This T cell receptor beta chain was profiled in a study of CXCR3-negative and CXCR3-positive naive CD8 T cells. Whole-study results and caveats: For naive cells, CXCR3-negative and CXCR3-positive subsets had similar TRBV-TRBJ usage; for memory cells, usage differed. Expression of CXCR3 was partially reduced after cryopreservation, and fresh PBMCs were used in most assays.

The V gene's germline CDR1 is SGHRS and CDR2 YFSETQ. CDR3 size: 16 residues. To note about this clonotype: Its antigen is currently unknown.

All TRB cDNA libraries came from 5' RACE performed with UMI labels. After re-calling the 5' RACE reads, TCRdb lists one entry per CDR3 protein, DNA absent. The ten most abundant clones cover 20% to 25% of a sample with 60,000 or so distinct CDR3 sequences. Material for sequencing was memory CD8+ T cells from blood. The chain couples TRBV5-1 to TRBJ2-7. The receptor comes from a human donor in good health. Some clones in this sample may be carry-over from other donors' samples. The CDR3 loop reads CASSLTEILPSYEQYF.